This T cell receptor beta chain originates from a study of blood T cell repertoires in COVID-19. Study as a whole: The United States, Italy and Spain provided the acute and convalescent COVID-19 samples.

Original processing methods: Estimated nucleated cell counts came from reference gene primer amplification. TCRdb keeps only in-frame clones here, not all; method: immunoSEQ multiplex PCR. V and J calls and clone size are those listed in that table; D and trimming were worked out from the DNA. The sample carries some 200,000 clones, roughly nine tenths recorded once. V shed 3 bases and J 0 bases; nucleotides not matched to a gene: 6. CDR3 length: 16 amino acids. CDR1 is SGHTS, CDR2 YDEGEE, per germline. Sequenced input: peripheral blood. V usage is TRBV5-8 and J usage is TRBJ1-5; 7 bases line up with TRBD1. This sequence originates from a man aged 55-75 years with active or convalescent COVID-19. CDR3 nucleotide sequence: TGTGCCAGCAGCTCGGGACAGCTTTATAGCAATCAGCCCCAGCATTTT. Protein sequence: CASSSGQLYSNQPQHF. Full variable domain (remainder filled in from reference TRBV5-8 and TRBJ1-5): EAGVTQSPTHLIKTRGQQATLRCSPISGHTSVYWYQQALGLGLQFLLWYDEGEERNRGNFPPRFSGRQFPNYSSELNVNALELEDSALYLCASSSGQLYSNQPQHFGDGTRLSIL.